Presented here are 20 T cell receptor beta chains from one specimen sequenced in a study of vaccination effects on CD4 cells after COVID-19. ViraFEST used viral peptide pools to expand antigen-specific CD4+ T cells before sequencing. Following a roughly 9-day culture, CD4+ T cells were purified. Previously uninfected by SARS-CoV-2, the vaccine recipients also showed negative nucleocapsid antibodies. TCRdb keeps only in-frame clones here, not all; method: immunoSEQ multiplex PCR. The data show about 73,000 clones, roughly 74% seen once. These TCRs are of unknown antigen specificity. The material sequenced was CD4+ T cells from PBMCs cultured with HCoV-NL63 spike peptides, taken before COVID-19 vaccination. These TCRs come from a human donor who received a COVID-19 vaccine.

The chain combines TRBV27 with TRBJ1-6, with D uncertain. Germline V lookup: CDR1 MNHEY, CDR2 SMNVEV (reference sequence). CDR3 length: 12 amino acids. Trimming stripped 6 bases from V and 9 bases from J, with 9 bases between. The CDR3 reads CASREGGSPLHF. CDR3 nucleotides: TGTGCCAGCAGGGAAGGAGGTTCACCCCTCCACTTT.

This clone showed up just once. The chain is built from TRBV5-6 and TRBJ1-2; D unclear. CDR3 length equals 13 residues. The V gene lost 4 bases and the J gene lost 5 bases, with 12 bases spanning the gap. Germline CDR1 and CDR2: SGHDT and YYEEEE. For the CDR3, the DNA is TGTGCCAGCAGCGCCGGGTCGGGTTATGGCTACACCTTC. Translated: CASSAGSGYGYTF.

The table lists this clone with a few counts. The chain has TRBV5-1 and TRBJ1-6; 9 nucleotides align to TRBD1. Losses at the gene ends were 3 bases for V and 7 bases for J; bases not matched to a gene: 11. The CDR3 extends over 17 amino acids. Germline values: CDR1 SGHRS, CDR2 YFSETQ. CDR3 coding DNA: TGCGCCAGCAGCTGGACCGGGACAGGGAGTTTGAATTCACCCCTCCACTTT. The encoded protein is CASSWTGTGSLNSPLHF.

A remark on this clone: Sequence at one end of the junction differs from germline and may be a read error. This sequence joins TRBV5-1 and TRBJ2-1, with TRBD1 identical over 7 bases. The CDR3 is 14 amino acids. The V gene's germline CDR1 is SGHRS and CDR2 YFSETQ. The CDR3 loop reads CASSLGQPYNEQFF. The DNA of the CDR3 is TGCGCCAGCAGTTTGGGACAGCCTTACAATGAGCAGTTCTTC.

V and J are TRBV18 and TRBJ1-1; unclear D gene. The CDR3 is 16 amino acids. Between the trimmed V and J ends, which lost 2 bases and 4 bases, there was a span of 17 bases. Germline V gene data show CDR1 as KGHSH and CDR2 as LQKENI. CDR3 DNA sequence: TGTGCCAGCTCACCAAGTCAGGCACTGGTGTCCACTGAAGCTTTCTTT. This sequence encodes CASSPSQALVSTEAFF.

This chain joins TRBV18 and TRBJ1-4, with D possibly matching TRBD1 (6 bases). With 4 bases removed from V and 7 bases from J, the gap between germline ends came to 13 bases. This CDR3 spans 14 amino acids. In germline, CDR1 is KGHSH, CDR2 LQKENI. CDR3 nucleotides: TGTGCCAGCTCACTTTCAGGGGACGGTGAAAAACTGTTTTTT. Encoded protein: CASSLSGDGEKLFF. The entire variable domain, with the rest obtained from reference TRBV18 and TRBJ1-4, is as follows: NAGVMQNPRHLVRRRGQEARLRCSPMKGHSHVYWYRQLPEEGLKFMVYLQKENIIDESGMPKERFSAEFPKEGPSILRIQQVVRGDSAAYFCASSLSGDGEKLFFGSGTQLSVL.

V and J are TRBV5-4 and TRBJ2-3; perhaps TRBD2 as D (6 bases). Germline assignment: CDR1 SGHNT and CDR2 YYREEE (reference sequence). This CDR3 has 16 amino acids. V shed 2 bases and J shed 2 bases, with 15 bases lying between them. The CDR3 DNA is TGTGCCAGCAGCTTCGTCCCGGGGGTTAACACAGATACGCAGTATTTT. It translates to CASSFVPGVNTDTQYF.

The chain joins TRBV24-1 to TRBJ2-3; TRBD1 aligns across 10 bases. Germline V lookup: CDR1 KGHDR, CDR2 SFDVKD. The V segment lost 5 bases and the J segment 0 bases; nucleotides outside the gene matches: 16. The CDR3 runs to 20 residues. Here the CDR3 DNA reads TGTGCCACCAGTGGTCTGGCGGGACAGGGGACTTTGGTGAGCACAGATACGCAGTATTTT. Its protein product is CATSGLAGQGTLVSTDTQYF.

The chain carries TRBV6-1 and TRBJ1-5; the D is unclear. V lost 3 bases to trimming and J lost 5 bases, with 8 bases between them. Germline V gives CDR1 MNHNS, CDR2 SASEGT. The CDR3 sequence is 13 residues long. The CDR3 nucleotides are TGTGCCAGCAGTGATTATGGCGATCAGCCCCAGCATTTT. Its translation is CASSDYGDQPQHF.

The CDR3 region is CASSAGQGRRGYTF. In nucleotides, the CDR3 is TGTGCCAGCAGTGCCGGACAGGGGCGTCGTGGCTACACCTTC. This sequence joins TRBV27 and TRBJ1-2, with 9 bases lining up with TRBD1. Germline V lookup: CDR1 MNHEY, CDR2 SMNVEV (reference sequence). V shed 5 bases and J 7 bases; nucleotides not matched to a gene: 8. This CDR3 contains 14 residues.

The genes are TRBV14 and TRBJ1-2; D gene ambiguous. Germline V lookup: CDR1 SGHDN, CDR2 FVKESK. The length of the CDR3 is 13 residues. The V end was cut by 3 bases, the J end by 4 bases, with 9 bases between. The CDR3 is CASSHTRSYGYTF. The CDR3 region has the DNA TGTGCCAGCAGCCATACGAGGTCCTATGGCTACACCTTC. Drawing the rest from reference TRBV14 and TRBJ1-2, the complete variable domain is EAGVTQFPSHSVIEKGQTVTLRCDPISGHDNLYWYRRVMGKEIKFLLHFVKESKQDESGMPNNRFLAERTGGTYSTLKVQPAELEDSGVYFCASSHTRSYGYTFGSGTRLTVV.

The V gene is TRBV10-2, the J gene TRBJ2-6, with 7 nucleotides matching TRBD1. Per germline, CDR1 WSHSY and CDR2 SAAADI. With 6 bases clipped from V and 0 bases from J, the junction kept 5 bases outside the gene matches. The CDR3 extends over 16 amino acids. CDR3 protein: CASSGDSYSGANVLTF. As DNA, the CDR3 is TGCGCCAGCAGCGGGGACAGCTACTCTGGGGCCAACGTCCTGACTTTC.

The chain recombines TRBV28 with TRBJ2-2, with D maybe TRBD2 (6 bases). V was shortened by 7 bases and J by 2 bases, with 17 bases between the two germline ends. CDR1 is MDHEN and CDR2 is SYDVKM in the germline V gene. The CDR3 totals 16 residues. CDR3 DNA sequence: TGTGCCAGCACCCCTCTGGGTAGCGGAAACACCGGGGAGCTGTTTTTT. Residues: CASTPLGSGNTGELFF.

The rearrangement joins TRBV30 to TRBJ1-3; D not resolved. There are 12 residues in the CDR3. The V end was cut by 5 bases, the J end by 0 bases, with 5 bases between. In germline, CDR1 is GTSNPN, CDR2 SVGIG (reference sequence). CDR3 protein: CAWSTSGNTIYF. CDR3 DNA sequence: TGTGCCTGGTCCACCTCTGGAAACACCATATATTTT.

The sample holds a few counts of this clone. DNA for the CDR3: TGCGCCAGCAGCCAATCGGAGTTTAGAAGCAATCAGCCCCAGCATTTT. This translates into CASSQSEFRSNQPQHF. This chain joins TRBV4-1 and TRBJ1-5; D uncertain. The length of the CDR3 is 16 residues. Germline CDR1 and CDR2: MGHRA and YSYEKL. V was clipped by 2 bases and J by 1 base, with 12 bases between them.

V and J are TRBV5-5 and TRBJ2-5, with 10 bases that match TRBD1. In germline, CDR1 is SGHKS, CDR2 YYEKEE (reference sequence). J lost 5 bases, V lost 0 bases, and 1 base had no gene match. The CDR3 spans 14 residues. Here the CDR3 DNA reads TGTGCCAGCAGCTTGGAGGACAGGGGGGAGACCCAGTACTTC. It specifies CASSLEDRGETQYF.

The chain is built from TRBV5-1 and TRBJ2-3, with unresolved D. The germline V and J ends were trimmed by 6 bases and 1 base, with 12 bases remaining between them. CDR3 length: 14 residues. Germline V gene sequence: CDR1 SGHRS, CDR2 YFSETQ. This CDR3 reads CASTFSRGTDTQYF. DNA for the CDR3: TGCGCCAGCACCTTTTCTCGGGGCACAGATACGCAGTATTTT.

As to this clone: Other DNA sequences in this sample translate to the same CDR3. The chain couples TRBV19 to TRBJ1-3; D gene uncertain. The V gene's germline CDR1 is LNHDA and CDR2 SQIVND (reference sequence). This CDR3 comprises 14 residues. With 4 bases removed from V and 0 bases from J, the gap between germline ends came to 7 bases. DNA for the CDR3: TGTGCCAGTAGTACCGGATACTCTGGAAACACCATATATTTT. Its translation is CASSTGYSGNTIYF.

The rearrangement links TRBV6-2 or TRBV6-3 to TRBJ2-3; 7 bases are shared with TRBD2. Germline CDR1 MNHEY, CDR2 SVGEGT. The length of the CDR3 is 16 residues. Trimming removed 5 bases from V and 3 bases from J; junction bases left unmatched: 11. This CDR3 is CASSLPISGVTDTQYF. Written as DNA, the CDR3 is TGTGCCAGCAGTCTCCCCATAAGCGGGGTGACAGATACGCAGTATTTT.

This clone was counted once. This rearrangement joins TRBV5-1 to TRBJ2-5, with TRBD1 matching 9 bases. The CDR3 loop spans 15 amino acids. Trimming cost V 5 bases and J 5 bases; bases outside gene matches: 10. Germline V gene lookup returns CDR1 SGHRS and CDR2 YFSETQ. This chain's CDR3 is CASRFWTGVRETQYF. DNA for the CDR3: TGCGCCAGCAGGTTTTGGACAGGGGTTCGCGAGACCCAGTACTTC.